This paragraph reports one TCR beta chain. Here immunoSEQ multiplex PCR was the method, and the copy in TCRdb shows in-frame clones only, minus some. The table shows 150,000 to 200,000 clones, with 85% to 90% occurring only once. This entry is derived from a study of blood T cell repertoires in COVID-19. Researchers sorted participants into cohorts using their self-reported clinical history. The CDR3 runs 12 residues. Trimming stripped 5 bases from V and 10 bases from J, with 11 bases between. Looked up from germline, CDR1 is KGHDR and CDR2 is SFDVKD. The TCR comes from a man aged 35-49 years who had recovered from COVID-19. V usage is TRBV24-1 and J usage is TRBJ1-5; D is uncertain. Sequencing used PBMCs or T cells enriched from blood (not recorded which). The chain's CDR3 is CATSVSGNPQHF. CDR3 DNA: TGTGCCACCAGTGTAAGCGGGAACCCCCAGCATTTT.